Each of the 8 T cell receptor beta chains below was sequenced from the same sample in a study of blood T cell repertoires in COVID-19 (dated by TCRdb to the early 2020s). The protocol used for the library was the immunoSEQ multiplex PCR assay. TCRdb obtained this table from immuneACCESS and retained in-frame rearrangements with V and J assigned. These tables miss some clones; where compared with another copy, unresolved V genes account for less than half of the shortfall, and the remainder is unexplained. The table for this sample lists 200,000 to 250,000 clones; 80% to 85% of them were counted only once. Of the sample, 2% to 2.5% falls within the top ten clones. The sequenced material came from peripheral blood. These TCRs come from an older woman with acute or convalescent COVID-19.

The rearrangement links TRBV9 to TRBJ2-3, with a weak D call TRBD1 (5 bases). The CDR3 totals 16 residues. Germline CDR1 and CDR2: SGDLS and YYNGEE. Between the trimmed V and J ends, which lost 0 bases and 2 bases, there was a span of 13 bases. Here the CDR3 DNA reads TGTGCCAGCAGCGTAGGGTGGGGCAGGCCCACAGATACGCAGTATTTT. Encoded protein: CASSVGWGRPTDTQYF.

V gene TRBV3-1 (or the pseudogene TRBV3-2) combines with J gene TRBJ2-7; TRBD1 matches at 7 bases. Germline loops: CDR1 LGHDT, CDR2 YNNKEL (reference sequence). V lost 0 bases to trimming and J lost 5 bases; unmatched junction nucleotides: 7. This CDR3 has 15 amino acids. CDR3 region: CASSQEGTAENEQYF. The CDR3 DNA reads as TGTGCCAGCAGCCAAGAAGGGACAGCCGAGAACGAGCAGTACTTC.

The rearrangement joins TRBV7-9 to TRBJ2-1; no definite D call. Germline V gives CDR1 SEHNR, CDR2 FQNEAQ (reference sequence). The CDR3 is made up of 14 amino acids. Trimming shortened V by 0 bases and J by 7 bases, and 10 bases separated the two germline ends. The CDR3 region has the DNA TGTGCCAGCAGCTTAGCTACGGGTCGAAATGAGCAGTTCTTC. Its protein product is CASSLATGRNEQFF.

The V gene is TRBV29-1, the J gene TRBJ1-2, with D unresolved. Germline CDR1 SQVTM, CDR2 ANQGSEA. The CDR3 is 16 residues long. Trimming took off 3 bases at V and 0 bases at J, with 17 bases between the two ends. The CDR3 spells CSVEGSVDRTNYGYTF. The CDR3 DNA sequence: TGCAGCGTTGAGGGCAGTGTGGATAGAACTAACTATGGCTACACCTTC.

The chain is built from TRBV9 and TRBJ1-4; D uncertain. Germline assignment: CDR1 SGDLS and CDR2 YYNGEE. The CDR3 runs to 15 residues. V shed 4 bases and J shed 0 bases, with 10 bases lying between them. As DNA, the CDR3 is TGTGCCAGCAGCCCCGACGGGACAACTAATGAAAAACTGTTTTTT. It codes for CASSPDGTTNEKLFF.

V and J are TRBV7-2 and TRBJ2-7; 7 bases match TRBD2. Germline loops: CDR1 SGHTA, CDR2 FQGNSA. V shed 1 base, J shed 0 bases, and the junction held 3 bases outside the gene matches. The CDR3 sequence is 15 residues long. CDR3 DNA sequence: TGTGCCAGCAGCTTAGAGCGCGGGGGCTCCTACGAGCAGTACTTC. This codes for CASSLERGGSYEQYF.

This clone came up many times. The chain recombines TRBV5-6 with TRBJ1-4; 8 positions match TRBD1. The CDR3 totals 15 residues. V lost 3 bases to trimming and J lost 8 bases; unmatched junction nucleotides: 9. The germline CDR1 and CDR2 sequences are SGHDT and YYEEEE. The CDR3 region is CASSWSRGRKEKLFF. CDR3 DNA: TGTGCCAGCAGCTGGAGCAGGGGGCGAAAGGAAAAACTGTTTTTT.

Worth noting for this clone: The junction shows a germline mismatch at one end, possibly a read error. The rearrangement links TRBV14 to TRBJ1-2; D is ambiguous. Germline values: CDR1 SGHDN, CDR2 FVKESK. This CDR3 has 11 amino acids. The CDR3 loop is CASSLKSILAF. Here the CDR3 DNA reads TGTGCCAGCAGCCTAAAGAGTATTCTTGCCTTC.